Below, 21 T cell receptor beta chains from the same sample are listed, as sequenced in a study of T cells after yellow fever vaccination. Via MiXCR, TCRdb re-called the 5' RACE reads, giving one row per CDR3 protein. The table lists over 100,000 distinct CDR3 sequences, 8% to 9.5% of them singletons, with about 25% in the top ten. The sequencing here drew on CD8+ T cells sorted from PBMCs, taken 45 days after the yellow fever booster vaccination. These receptors were collected from a man aged 25 to 40 who received the YFV17D yellow fever vaccine.

This clonotype came up many times. The chain employs TRBV6-5 and TRBJ2-1, with 9 bases fitting TRBD2. The CDR3 extends over 15 amino acids. The V gene end was trimmed by 0 bases and the J gene end by 8 bases; junction bases not matched to a gene: 5. Germline CDR1 reads MNHEY; CDR2 reads SVGAGI. The CDR3 region has the DNA TGTGCCAGCAGTTACTCTAGCGGGAGTAGGTATGAGCAGTTCTTC. It specifies CASSYSSGSRYEQFF.

This clonotype was detected ten times or more. The chain couples TRBV5-1 to TRBJ2-7; weak D call: TRBD2 (5 bases). The CDR3 contains 12 residues. The V and J ends lost 4 bases and 7 bases respectively, with 12 bases between them. Germline assignment: CDR1 SGHRS and CDR2 YFSETQ. The DNA of the CDR3 is TGCGCCAGCAGCCCCAGTCCGGGGGAGCAGTACTTC. Its protein product is CASSPSPGEQYF.

Many counts were recorded for this clonotype. The V call is TRBV9, the J call TRBJ2-7; TRBD2 agrees at 9 bases. Germline V gene data show CDR1 as SGDLS and CDR2 as YYNGEE. CDR3 size: 13 residues. Germline trimming cut 3 bases from V and 6 bases from J; bases unmatched to any gene: 4. CDR3: CASSAGTSSEQYF. In nucleotides, the CDR3 is TGTGCCAGCAGCGCCGGGACTAGCTCCGAGCAGTACTTC.

This clonotype was recorded many times. The V and J genes are TRBV6-5 and TRBJ2-7; 9 nucleotides align to TRBD2. Germline V CDR1 and CDR2: MNHEY, SVGAGI. The CDR3 totals 16 residues. J gave up 3 bases and V 0 bases, and 6 bases lay outside the gene matches. CDR3 in DNA: TGTGCCAGCAGTTACTCGTCGGCGGGAGGGCGCTACGAGCAGTACTTC. It codes for CASSYSSAGGRYEQYF.

The sample holds a few counts of this clonotype. This CDR3 is CASSKQSLYEQYF. The CDR3 DNA is TGTGCCAGCAGTAAACAGAGTTTGTACGAGCAGTACTTC. The chain couples TRBV2 to TRBJ2-7; D remains unclear. The CDR3 consists of 13 residues. Germline lookup yields CDR1 SNHLY and CDR2 FYNNEI. The V gene lost 5 bases and the J gene lost 4 bases, with 12 bases spanning the gap.

In this sample, this clonotype turned up many times. This chain joins TRBV14 and TRBJ2-1; D is uncertain. Trimming removed 5 bases at V and 0 bases at J, with 11 bases between. The germline V gene encodes CDR1 SGHDN and CDR2 FVKESK. The CDR3 totals 15 residues. For the CDR3, the DNA is TGTGCCAGCAGCGCTTGGCCCCTCTCCTACAATGAGCAGTTCTTC. Protein sequence: CASSAWPLSYNEQFF.

This chain uses TRBV5-5 with TRBJ2-1, with 9 nucleotides matching TRBD2. There are 17 residues in the CDR3. Germline V CDR1 and CDR2: SGHKS, YYEKEE (reference sequence). The trim removed 4 bases at V and 1 base at J, leaving 9 bases unmatched. The CDR3 DNA sequence: TGTGCCAGCAGCCCCATTGGAGCGGGAGGATCCTACAATGAGCAGTTCTTC. Its protein product is CASSPIGAGGSYNEQFF.

This clonotype has at least ten counts. This chain uses TRBV12-3 or TRBV12-4 with TRBJ2-7; D may correspond to TRBD1 or TRBD2 (5 bases each). The CDR3 length is 12 residues. Trimming removed 10 bases at V and 2 bases at J, with 12 bases between. The CDR3 DNA is TGTGCCACGGGGAAGGGACCCTACGAGCAGTACTTC. It translates to CATGKGPYEQYF.

In its sample, this clonotype was seen many times. The V gene is TRBV9, the J gene TRBJ1-1; D possibly corresponds to TRBD1 (6 bases). V lost 8 bases to trimming and J lost 2 bases, with 16 bases between them. Germline-derived CDR1 and CDR2 are SGDLS and YYNGEE. The CDR3 totals 14 residues. The CDR3 DNA reads as TGTGCCAGTACTACAGGGAGCGGCAACACTGAAGCTTTCTTT. Translated, it gives CASTTGSGNTEAFF. Full variable domain (outside the CDR3, taken from reference TRBV9 and TRBJ1-1): DSGVTQTPKHLITATGQRVTLRCSPRSGDLSVYWYQQSLDQGLQFLIQYYNGEERAKGNILERFSAQQFPDLHSELNLSSLELGDSALYFCASTTGSGNTEAFFGQGTRLTVV.

This clonotype showed up many times. J is TRBJ2-6 and V is TRBV12-3 or TRBV12-4; no clear D gene. This CDR3 comprises 16 residues. Trimming took 3 bases from V and 1 from J, leaving 10 bases between them. Here the CDR3 reads CASSFGVGSGANVLTF. CDR3 coding DNA: TGTGCCAGCAGTTTTGGGGTTGGGTCTGGGGCCAACGTCCTGACTTTC.

The chain has TRBV20-1 and TRBJ2-7; D remains ambiguous. Between the trimmed V and J ends, which lost 5 bases and 0 bases, there was a span of 17 bases. The CDR3 totals 15 residues. Germline CDR1 is DFQATT and CDR2 is SNEGSKA (reference sequence). The CDR3 reads CSAEDGRLPSYEQYF. Written as DNA, the CDR3 is TGCAGTGCTGAAGATGGAAGACTCCCCTCCTACGAGCAGTACTTC.

This clonotype was picked up many times. This chain connects TRBV15 to TRBJ2-5, with a weak D call TRBD1 (5 bases). This CDR3 is 14 amino acids long. Looked up from germline, CDR1 is LNHNV and CDR2 is YYDKDF (reference sequence). V was clipped by 5 bases and J by 1 base, with 11 bases between them. For the CDR3, the DNA is TGTGCCACCAGCGGACATAGGTCCCAAGAGACCCAGTACTTC. Translation gives CATSGHRSQETQYF.

This clonotype was seen many times. V usage is TRBV2 and J usage is TRBJ2-1, with TRBD2 identical over 7 bases. The V and J ends lost 2 bases and 5 bases, in that order; junction bases with no gene match: 6. The germline V gene has CDR1 SNHLY and CDR2 FYNNEI. The CDR3 loop spans 15 amino acids. CDR3 region: CASSEPGTKNNEQFF. As DNA, the CDR3 is TGTGCCAGCAGTGAACCAGGGACTAAAAACAATGAGCAGTTCTTC.

This clonotype was counted a few times. The chain joins TRBV9 to TRBJ2-3; no clear D gene. Germline CDR1 SGDLS, CDR2 YYNGEE. The germline V and J ends were trimmed by 4 bases and 7 bases, with 7 bases remaining between them. This CDR3 has 11 amino acids. For the CDR3, the DNA is TGTGCCAGCAGCACCTCTAATACGCAGTATTTT. Its translation is CASSTSNTQYF.

This clonotype has ten or more counts. The chain has TRBV5-1 and TRBJ2-7, with TRBD1 matching 10 bases. The CDR3 has 14 amino acids. Looked up from germline, CDR1 is SGHRS and CDR2 is YFSETQ. The V segment lost 4 bases and the J segment 6 bases; nucleotides outside the gene matches: 7. The CDR3: CASSGTGTGAEQYF. CDR3 bases: TGCGCCAGCAGCGGTACCGGGACAGGGGCCGAGCAGTACTTC.

The table lists this clonotype with a few counts. The chain couples TRBV3-1 to TRBJ2-3; possible D gene TRBD2, 5 bases. The germline V gene has CDR1 LGHDT and CDR2 YNNKEL (reference sequence). The germline V and J ends were trimmed by 0 bases and 8 bases, with 6 bases remaining between them. CDR3 length: 12 residues. The CDR3 nucleotides are TGTGCCAGCAGCCAAGAGCGGGTTACGCAGTATTTT. Translating gives CASSQERVTQYF.

This clonotype was seen at least ten times. The CDR3 bases are TGCGCCAGCAGCCAAATCCCCCAGGGAGGATCCCTGGAGCAGTACTTC. Protein: CASSQIPQGGSLEQYF. The chain couples TRBV4-1 to TRBJ2-7; D is possibly TRBD2 (6 bases). CDR1 is MGHRA and CDR2 is YSYEKL in the germline V gene. This CDR3 is 16 amino acids long. The V and J ends lost 2 bases and 7 bases respectively, with 21 bases between them.

This clonotype was found many times. The chain uses TRBV5-1 and TRBJ2-2, with TRBD2 matching 14 bases. The CDR3 loop spans 16 amino acids. J gave up 6 bases and V 4 bases, and 5 bases lay outside the gene matches. Germline V lookup: CDR1 SGHRS, CDR2 YFSETQ. For the CDR3, the DNA is TGCGCCAGCAGCGTGGGACTAGCGGGAGTCCCCGGGGAGCTGTTTTTT. Translating gives CASSVGLAGVPGELFF. Looking up the rest from reference TRBV5-1 and TRBJ2-2 gives the full variable domain: KAGVTQTPRYLIKTRGQQVTLSCSPISGHRSVSWYQQTPGQGLQFLFEYFSETQRNKGNFPGRFSGRQFSNSRSEMNVSTLELGDSALYLCASSVGLAGVPGELFFGEGSRLTVL.

This clonotype showed up many times. The genes are TRBV28 and TRBJ2-1; 12 bases fit TRBD2. J was trimmed by 4 bases and V by 6 bases; bases with no gene match: 7. Germline loops: CDR1 MDHEN, CDR2 SYDVKM. The length of the CDR3 is 16 residues. CDR3 residues: CASSRLAGEGYNEQFF. Here the CDR3 DNA reads TGTGCCAGCAGCCGACTAGCGGGAGAGGGTTACAATGAGCAGTTCTTC.

V usage is TRBV7-2 and J usage is TRBJ2-5; 10 positions agree with TRBD2. Unmatched junction bases numbered 9, after V lost 4 bases and J lost 4 bases. Germline CDR1 SGHTA, CDR2 FQGNSA. CDR3 length: 16 amino acids. The DNA for the CDR3 is TGTGCCAGCAGCTCCCCTCTAGCGGGAGTTACAGAGACCCAGTACTTC. Protein: CASSSPLAGVTETQYF.

This clonotype was seen many times. J is TRBJ2-7 and V is TRBV7-2; 9 bases line up with TRBD1. CDR3 length: 15 amino acids. Per germline, CDR1 SGHTA and CDR2 FQGNSA. V lost 0 bases and J lost 3; bases outside the gene matches: 3. The CDR3 here is CASSLAPGQGYEQYF. CDR3 sequence (DNA): TGTGCCAGCAGCTTAGCACCGGGACAGGGCTACGAGCAGTACTTC.